This T cell receptor (beta chain) derives from a study of T cell responses to AZD1222 COVID-19 vaccine. Study overall: It was second doses at about 4 or about 12 weeks that were pooled.

In regard to this clone: Antigen unknown.

Profiling relied on immunoSEQ multiplex PCR, and the TCRdb table lists in-frame clones only, not all of them. The data show about 150,000 clones, over 75% seen once. The V and J ends lost 0 bases and 0 bases respectively, with 11 bases between them. Looked up from germline, CDR1 is MGHRA and CDR2 is YSYEKL. The CDR3 consists of 16 residues. Study conclusions and caveats: Clonal diversity was possibly underestimated; the donors were predominantly white British and more often female. Baseline serology detected seropositivity in only five or six AZD1222 recipients. Spike-specific TCR breadth and depth were elevated following two AZD1222 doses.

This clonotype was sampled from an adult in good health. This specimen consisted of peripheral blood, obtained on day 0 of AZD1222 vaccination. V usage is TRBV4-1 and J usage is TRBJ1-1; D uncertain. The CDR3 spells CASSQDFKAMNTEAFF. The CDR3 DNA reads as TGCGCCAGCAGCCAAGATTTCAAAGCCATGAACACTGAAGCTTTCTTT.